The rows below give T cell receptor beta chains drawn from one sample of a study of T-cell reconstitution after alpha-beta-depleted transplantation in children. TCRdb reanalysed the PCR reads using MiXCR and keeps one entry per CDR3 protein. The sample includes some 260,000 distinct CDR3 sequences, roughly 25% of them seen just once. Specimen: PBMCs, mostly from graft donor cells, collected 360 days after TCRalphabeta/CD19-depleted stem cell transplant. The receptors here all came from a female patient between 2 and 15 years old who had a stem cell transplant for congenital amegakaryocytic thrombocytopenia, so the T cells may come from the graft donor. CDR3s include the opening cysteine and the closing phenylalanine or tryptophan. Clone size is shown for a subset of rows, as once, few, many or a class of expanded clone.

>TRBJ2-4|TRBV4-1|many
CASSDQGSKNIQYF
>TRBJ2-3|TRBV6-4|few
CASSDGGPTDTQYF
>TRBJ2-7|TRBV3-1|-
CASSQWTGQGPTYEQYF
>TRBJ2-2|TRBV12-5|few
CASGSGYTGELFF
>TRBJ1-1|TRBV29-1|few
CSVEDPSTGTDMNTEAFF
>TRBJ2-6|TRBV20-1|-
CSARPMTSGGSGANVLTF
>TRBJ2-1|TRBV12-3/TRBV12-4|-
CASTGGAGGTPRQFF
>TRBJ2-3|TRBV4-1|few
CASSQAAGDTDTQYF
>TRBJ1-1|TRBV7-9|few
CASSGLGQRNTEAFF
>TRBJ1-4|TRBV4-3|few
CASSQMWDLNEKLFF
>TRBJ2-5|TRBV18|few
CASSPPDGGSGTQYF
>TRBJ2-3|TRBV15|few
CATSRASGGPRDTQYF
>TRBJ2-1|TRBV2|few
CASRQWGYNEQFF
>TRBJ2-3|TRBV20-1|few
CSAPRRLGEDTQYF
>TRBJ2-5|TRBV24-1|many
CATSDFWETQYF
>TRBJ1-5|TRBV5-1|few
CASSLIGNPNQPQHF
>TRBJ2-7|TRBV12-3/TRBV12-4|few
CASSLWLAYEQYF
>TRBJ1-1|TRBV13|-
CASSLVGLMNTEAFF
>TRBJ2-5|TRBV4-1|once
CASSPGTRKETQYF
>TRBJ2-3|TRBV29-1|many
CSVSPARLRSSTDTQYF
>TRBJ2-2|TRBV12-3/TRBV12-4|once
CASRLSGAGNTGELFF
>TRBJ2-2|TRBV21-1|many
CASSKAPGGATGELFF
>TRBJ2-7|TRBV24-1|-
CATSQGFKQYF
>TRBJ1-1|TRBV29-1|-
CSVGNPTKAGHEAFF
>TRBJ1-5|TRBV20-1|-
CSARNTGGPNQPQHF
>TRBJ1-1|TRBV9|many
CASSVIQGGTEAFF